This T cell receptor (beta chain) was captured in a study of CD8 T cells in Susac syndrome. Study-wide background: Patients with Susac syndrome were therapy-naive, treated with corticosteroids, or treated with intravenous immunoglobulin alone when blood was collected.

The recently defined diagnostic criteria for definite or probable disease were met by the Susac syndrome patients. V gave up 3 bases and J gave up 6 bases, with 12 bases separating them. The CDR3 consists of 14 residues. Reverse transcription of roughly 0.45 to 1 ug RNA was performed with random hexamers. Coverage of TCR beta CDR3 amplification by immunoSEQ multiplex PCR extended to 54 Vbeta and 13 Jbeta. TCRdb re-derived calls from the immunoSEQ multiplex PCR reads in MiXCR, one entry per CDR3 protein. Counted here are more than 150,000 distinct CDR3 sequences, approximately 94% occurring once; the ten biggest clones make up 0.075% to 0.1%.

The sequencing input was CD4+ T cells from PBMCs. The J gene is TRBJ2-1, the V gene TRBV12-3 or TRBV12-4; the D gene is possibly TRBD1 (5 bases). This clonotype originated in a human donor with Susac syndrome. In DNA, the CDR3 is TGTGCCAGCAGTTTCCCGACAGCCACCAATGAGCAGTTCTTC. Protein product: CASSFPTATNEQFF.